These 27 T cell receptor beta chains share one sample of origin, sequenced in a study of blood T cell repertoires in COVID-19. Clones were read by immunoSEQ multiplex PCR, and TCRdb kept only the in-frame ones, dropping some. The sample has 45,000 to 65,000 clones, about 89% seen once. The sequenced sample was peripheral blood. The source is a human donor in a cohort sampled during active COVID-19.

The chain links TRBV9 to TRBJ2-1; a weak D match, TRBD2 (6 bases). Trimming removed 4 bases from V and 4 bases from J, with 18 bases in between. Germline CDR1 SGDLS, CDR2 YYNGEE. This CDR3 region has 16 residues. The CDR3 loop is CASSISWGDSYNEQFF. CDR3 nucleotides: TGTGCCAGCAGCATTAGCTGGGGGGATTCATACAATGAGCAGTTCTTC.

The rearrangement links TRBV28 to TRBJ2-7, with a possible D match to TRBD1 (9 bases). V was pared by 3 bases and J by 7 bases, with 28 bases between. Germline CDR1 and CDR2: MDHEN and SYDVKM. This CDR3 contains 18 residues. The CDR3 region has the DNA TGTGCCAGCAGTTTCGGGGGACAGGGACTAGGGGGCCGTCGGGAGCAGTACTTC. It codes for CASSFGGQGLGGRREQYF.

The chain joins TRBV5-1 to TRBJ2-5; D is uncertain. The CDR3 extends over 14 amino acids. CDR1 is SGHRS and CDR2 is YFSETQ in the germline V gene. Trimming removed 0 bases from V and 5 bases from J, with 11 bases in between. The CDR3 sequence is CASSLANSLETQYF. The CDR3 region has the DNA TGCGCCAGCAGCTTGGCCAACAGTCTGGAGACCCAGTACTTC.

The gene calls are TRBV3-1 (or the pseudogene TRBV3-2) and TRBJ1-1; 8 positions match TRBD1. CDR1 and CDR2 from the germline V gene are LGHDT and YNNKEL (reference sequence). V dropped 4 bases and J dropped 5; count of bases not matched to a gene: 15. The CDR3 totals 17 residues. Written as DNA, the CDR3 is TGTGCCAGCAGCCGATCCACACAGGGGGGCGAAGGAACTGAAGCTTTCTTT. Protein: CASSRSTQGGEGTEAFF.

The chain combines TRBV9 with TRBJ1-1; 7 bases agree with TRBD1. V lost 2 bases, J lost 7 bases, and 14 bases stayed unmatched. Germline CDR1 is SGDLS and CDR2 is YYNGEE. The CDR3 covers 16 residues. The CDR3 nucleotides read TGTGCCAGCAGCGTCGACTTAGGACAGGATATCGGTGAAGCTTTCTTT. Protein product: CASSVDLGQDIGEAFF.

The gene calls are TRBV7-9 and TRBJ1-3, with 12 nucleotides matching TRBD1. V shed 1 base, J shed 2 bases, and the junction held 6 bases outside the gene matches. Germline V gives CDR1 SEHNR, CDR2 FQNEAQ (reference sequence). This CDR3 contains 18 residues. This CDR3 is CASSLGVGQGAAGNTIYF. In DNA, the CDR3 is TGTGCCAGCAGCTTAGGTGTGGGACAGGGGGCCGCTGGAAACACCATATATTTT.

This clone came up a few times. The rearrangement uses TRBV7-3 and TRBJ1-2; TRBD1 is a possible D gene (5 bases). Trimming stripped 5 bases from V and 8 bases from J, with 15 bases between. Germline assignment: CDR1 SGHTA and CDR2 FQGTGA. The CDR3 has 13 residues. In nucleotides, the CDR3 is TGTGCCAGCAGCCACAGGACGGCCGAAGGCTACACCTTC. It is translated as CASSHRTAEGYTF.

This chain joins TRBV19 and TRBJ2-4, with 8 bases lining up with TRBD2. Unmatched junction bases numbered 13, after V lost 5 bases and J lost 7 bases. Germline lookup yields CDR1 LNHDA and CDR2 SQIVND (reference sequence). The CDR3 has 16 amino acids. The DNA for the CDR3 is TGTGCCAGTAGTTCCCGTGGTTCTTCTAGCGGGAACATTCAGTACTTC. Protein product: CASSSRGSSSGNIQYF.

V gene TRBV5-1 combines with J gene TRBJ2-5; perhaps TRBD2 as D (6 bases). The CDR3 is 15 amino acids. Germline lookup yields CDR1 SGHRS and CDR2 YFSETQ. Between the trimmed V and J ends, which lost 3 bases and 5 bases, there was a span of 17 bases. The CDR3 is CASSSPDGGGETQYF. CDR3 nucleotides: TGCGCCAGCAGCTCTCCCGACGGGGGTGGGGAGACCCAGTACTTC.

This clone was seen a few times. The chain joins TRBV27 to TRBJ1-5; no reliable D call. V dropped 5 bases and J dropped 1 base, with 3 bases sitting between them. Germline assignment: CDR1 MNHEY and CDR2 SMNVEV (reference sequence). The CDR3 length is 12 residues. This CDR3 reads CASSRSNQPQHF. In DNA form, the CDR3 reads TGTGCCAGCAGTCGGAGCAATCAGCCCCAGCATTTT.

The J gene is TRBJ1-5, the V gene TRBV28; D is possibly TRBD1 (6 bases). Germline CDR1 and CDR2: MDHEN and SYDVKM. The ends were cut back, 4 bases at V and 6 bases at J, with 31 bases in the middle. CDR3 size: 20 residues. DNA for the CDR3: TGTGCCAGCAGTTCAACCCTCGGGGCGCAGGGGAGTGGGTCGAGTCAGCCCCAGCATTTT. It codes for CASSSTLGAQGSGSSQPQHF. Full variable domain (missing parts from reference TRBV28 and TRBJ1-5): DVKVTQSSRYLVKRTGEKVFLECVQDMDHENMFWYRQDPGLGLRLIYFSYDVKMKEKGDIPEGYSVSREKKERFSLILESASTNQTSMYLCASSSTLGAQGSGSSQPQHFGDGTRLSIL.

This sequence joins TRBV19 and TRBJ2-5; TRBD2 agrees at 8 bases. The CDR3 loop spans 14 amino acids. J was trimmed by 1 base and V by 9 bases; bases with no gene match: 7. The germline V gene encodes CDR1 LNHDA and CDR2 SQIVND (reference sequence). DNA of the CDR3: TGTGCCAGCGCCCGGGGGGGCGCCCAAGAGACCCAGTACTTC. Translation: CASARGGAQETQYF.

The CDR3 DNA is TGTGCCAGCAGCTTGGGACTAGCGGGAGGGGCCGGGGAGCTGTTTTTT. This sequence encodes CASSLGLAGGAGELFF. The chain combines TRBV11-3 with TRBJ2-2; 16 bases agree with TRBD2. The CDR3 consists of 16 residues. V lost 3 bases and J lost 6; bases outside the gene matches: 1. Germline CDR1 and CDR2: SGHNT and YENEEA.

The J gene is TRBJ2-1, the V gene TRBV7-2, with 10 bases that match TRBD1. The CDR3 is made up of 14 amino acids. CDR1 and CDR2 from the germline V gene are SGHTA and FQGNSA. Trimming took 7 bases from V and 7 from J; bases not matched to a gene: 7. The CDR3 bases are TGTGCCAGCAACCCGCGGACAGGGGGAAATGAGCAGTTCTTC. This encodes CASNPRTGGNEQFF. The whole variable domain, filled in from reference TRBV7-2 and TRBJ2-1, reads GAGVSQSPSNKVTEKGKDVELRCDPISGHTALYWYRQSLGQGLEFLIYFQGNSAPDKSGLPSDRFSAERTGGSVSTLTIQRTQQEDSAVYLCASNPRTGGNEQFFGPGTRLTVL.

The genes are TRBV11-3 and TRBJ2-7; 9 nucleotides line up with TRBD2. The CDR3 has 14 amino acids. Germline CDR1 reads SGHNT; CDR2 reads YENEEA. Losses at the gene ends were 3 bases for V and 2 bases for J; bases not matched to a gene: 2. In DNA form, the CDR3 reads TGTGCCAGCAGCTTCCTAGCGGGACCCTACGAGCAGTACGTC. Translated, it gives CASSFLAGPYEQYV.

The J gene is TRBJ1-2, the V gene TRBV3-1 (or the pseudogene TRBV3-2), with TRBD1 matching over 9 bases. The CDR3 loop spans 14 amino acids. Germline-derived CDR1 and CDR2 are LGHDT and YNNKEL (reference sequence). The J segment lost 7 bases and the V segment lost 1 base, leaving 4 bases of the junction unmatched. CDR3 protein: CASSQVLDRGGYTF. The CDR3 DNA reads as TGTGCCAGCAGCCAAGTCCTGGACAGGGGTGGCTACACCTTC.

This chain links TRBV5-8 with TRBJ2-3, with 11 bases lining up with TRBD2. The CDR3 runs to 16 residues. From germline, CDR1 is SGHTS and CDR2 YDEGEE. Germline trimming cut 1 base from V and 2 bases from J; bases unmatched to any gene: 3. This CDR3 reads CASSLLAGGITDTQYF. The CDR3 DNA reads TGTGCCAGCAGCTTGCTAGCGGGAGGAATCACAGATACGCAGTATTTT.

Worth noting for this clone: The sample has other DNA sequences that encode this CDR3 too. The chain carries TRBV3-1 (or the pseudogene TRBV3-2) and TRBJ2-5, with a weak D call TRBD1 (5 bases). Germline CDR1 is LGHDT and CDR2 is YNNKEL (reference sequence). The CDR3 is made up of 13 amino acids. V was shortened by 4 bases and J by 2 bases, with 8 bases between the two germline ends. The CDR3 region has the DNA TGTGCCAGCAGCCTTCGACAGCAAGAGACCCAGTACTTC. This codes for CASSLRQQETQYF.

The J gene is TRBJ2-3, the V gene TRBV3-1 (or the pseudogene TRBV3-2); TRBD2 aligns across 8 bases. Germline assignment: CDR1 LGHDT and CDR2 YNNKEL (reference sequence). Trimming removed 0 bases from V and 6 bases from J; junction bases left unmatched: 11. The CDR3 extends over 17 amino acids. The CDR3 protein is CASSQERPGRALDTQYF. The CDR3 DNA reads TGTGCCAGCAGCCAAGAAAGGCCCGGGAGGGCCCTGGATACGCAGTATTTT.

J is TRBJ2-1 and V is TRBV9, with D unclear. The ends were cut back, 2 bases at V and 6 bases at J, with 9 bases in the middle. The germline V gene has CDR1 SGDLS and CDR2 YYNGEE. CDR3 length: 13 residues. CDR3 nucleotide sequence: TGTGCCAGCAGCGTTGCGGTTGCCAATGAGCAGTTCTTC. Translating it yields CASSVAVANEQFF.

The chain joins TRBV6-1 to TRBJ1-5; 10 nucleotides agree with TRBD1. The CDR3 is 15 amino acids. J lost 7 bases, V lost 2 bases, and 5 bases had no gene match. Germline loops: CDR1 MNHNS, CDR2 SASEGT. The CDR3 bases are TGTGCCAGCAGTGAACAGGGACAGGGGCAACAGCCCCAGCATTTT. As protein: CASSEQGQGQQPQHF.

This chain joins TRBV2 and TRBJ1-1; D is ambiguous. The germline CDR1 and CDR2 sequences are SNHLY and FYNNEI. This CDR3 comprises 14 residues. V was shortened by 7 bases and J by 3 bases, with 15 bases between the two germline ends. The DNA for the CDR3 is TGTGCCAGCAAACCGACCCGCCGGGACACTGAAGCTTTCTTT. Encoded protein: CASKPTRRDTEAFF.

The CDR3 here is CAWSRGGQGQETQYF. In DNA form, the CDR3 reads TGTGCCTGGAGTCGGGGAGGACAGGGGCAAGAGACCCAGTACTTC. V usage is TRBV30 and J usage is TRBJ2-5; 9 nucleotides agree with TRBD1. The ends lost 2 bases at V and 2 bases at J; junction bases unmatched: 6. CDR3 size: 15 residues. The germline V gene encodes CDR1 GTSNPN and CDR2 SVGIG (reference sequence).

The CDR3 reads CASSYLGTGPTYEQYF. CDR3 in DNA: TGTGCCAGCAGTTACCTTGGGACAGGGCCAACCTACGAGCAGTACTTC. V and J are TRBV6-5 and TRBJ2-7; 9 nucleotides match TRBD1. Trimming removed 2 bases from V and 2 bases from J; junction bases left unmatched: 7. In germline, CDR1 is MNHEY, CDR2 SVGAGI. The CDR3 has 16 residues.

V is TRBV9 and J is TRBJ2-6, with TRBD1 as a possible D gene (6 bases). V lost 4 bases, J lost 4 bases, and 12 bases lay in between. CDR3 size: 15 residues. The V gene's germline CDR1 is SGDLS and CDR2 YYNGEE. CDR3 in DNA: TGTGCCAGCAGCCAGACAGGTTCAGGGGCCAACGTCCTGACTTTC. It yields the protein CASSQTGSGANVLTF. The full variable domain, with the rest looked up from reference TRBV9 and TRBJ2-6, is DSGVTQTPKHLITATGQRVTLRCSPRSGDLSVYWYQQSLDQGLQFLIQYYNGEERAKGNILERFSAQQFPDLHSELNLSSLELGDSALYFCASSQTGSGANVLTFGAGSRLTVL.

The CDR3 bases are TGTGCCAGCAGCTCCGGGCGGCGGGCCCAGTACTTC. Translated: CASSSGRRAQYF. The rearrangement uses TRBV7-2 and TRBJ2-5; D might be TRBD2 (5 bases). The germline gives CDR1 SGHTA, CDR2 FQGNSA. Trimming removed 4 bases from V and 9 bases from J, with 12 bases in between. The CDR3 has 12 amino acids.

In nucleotides, the CDR3 is TGTGCCAGCAGCGCAAGACTAGGCCAAGAGACCCAGTACTTC. This sequence encodes CASSARLGQETQYF. The chain has TRBV9 and TRBJ2-5, with D possibly TRBD2 on 6 matching bases. This CDR3 comprises 14 residues. Deletions cut 3 bases from V and 1 base from J, with 10 bases between. Germline V gene data show CDR1 as SGDLS and CDR2 as YYNGEE.